One sample yielded the 15 T cell receptor beta chains listed below, sequenced in a study of blood T cell repertoires in COVID-19. Data came from immunoSEQ multiplex PCR; TCRdb stores just in-frame clones and leaves some out. The repertoire holds some 20,000 clones, with roughly 90% as singletons. Input material: peripheral blood. The origin of the receptors is a human donor in a cohort sampled during active COVID-19.

V and J are TRBV27 and TRBJ1-2, with 7 bases lining up with TRBD1. The germline gives CDR1 MNHEY, CDR2 SMNVEV (reference sequence). The CDR3 contains 13 residues. Unmatched junction bases numbered 9, after V lost 6 bases and J lost 8 bases. The CDR3 reads CASSPRTGQGYTF. CDR3 nucleotides: TGTGCCAGCAGCCCCAGGACAGGACAAGGCTACACCTTC.

The gene calls are TRBV30 and TRBJ2-5; TRBD1 matches 8 bases. This CDR3 has 11 amino acids. Germline V CDR1 and CDR2: GTSNPN, SVGIG (reference sequence). V lost 8 bases and J lost 4; bases outside the gene matches: 3. The DNA for the CDR3 is TGTGCCACCGGACAGGGAGAGACCCAGTACTTC. Translation gives CATGQGETQYF.

CDR3 sequence (DNA): TGTGCCAGTAGTTCGGCGGGGGGGATAATTCGGTCGCAGTATTTT. Its protein is CASSSAGGIIRSQYF. The chain is built from TRBV19 and TRBJ2-3, with 9 nucleotides matching TRBD2. J lost 10 bases, V lost 5 bases, and 13 bases had no gene match. The CDR3 has 15 amino acids. Germline CDR1 and CDR2: LNHDA and SQIVND (reference sequence).

V gene TRBV4-1 combines with J gene TRBJ2-3; possible D gene TRBD1, 5 bases. The V and J ends lost 2 bases and 1 base respectively, with 19 bases between them. This CDR3 is built from 18 residues. The germline CDR1 and CDR2 sequences are MGHRA and YSYEKL. CDR3 sequence (DNA): TGCGCCAGCAGCCAAATCATCTATCGGACATCGGGCACAGATACGCAGTATTTT. As protein: CASSQIIYRTSGTDTQYF.

The chain uses TRBV5-6 and TRBJ2-1; 12 bases agree with TRBD2. Germline V gene sequence: CDR1 SGHDT, CDR2 YYEEEE. This CDR3 has 17 amino acids. Losses at the gene ends were 5 bases for V and 1 base for J; bases not matched to a gene: 7. The CDR3 reads CASRETSGGQSYNEQFF. The DNA of the CDR3 is TGTGCCAGCAGGGAGACTAGCGGGGGACAATCCTACAATGAGCAGTTCTTC.

The chain uses TRBV6-6 and TRBJ1-3; 9 bases map to TRBD1. This CDR3 has 16 residues. Germline trimming cut 2 bases from V and 0 bases from J; bases unmatched to any gene: 2. Germline V gene data show CDR1 as MNHNY and CDR2 as SVGAGI (reference sequence). The chain's CDR3 is CASSYGTGNSGNTIYF. The CDR3 DNA follows: TGTGCCAGCAGTTACGGGACAGGGAACTCTGGAAACACCATATATTTT.

This clone was seen only once. The chain is built from TRBV15 and TRBJ2-2; no reliable D call. There are 16 residues in the CDR3. Trimming removed 0 bases from V and 1 base from J, with 9 bases in between. CDR1 LNHNV and CDR2 YYDKDF come from the germline V gene (reference sequence). The CDR3: CATSRDEILNTGELFF. The CDR3 DNA is TGTGCCACCAGCAGAGATGAGATTTTGAACACCGGGGAGCTGTTTTTT. The variable domain in full, with the rest retrieved from reference TRBV15 and TRBJ2-2, is DAMVIQNPRYQVTQFGKPVTLSCSQTLNHNVMYWYQQKSSQAPKLLFHYYDKDFNNEADTPDNFQSRRPNTSFCFLDIRSPGLGDTAMYLCATSRDEILNTGELFFGEGSRLTVL.

The V call is TRBV19, the J call TRBJ2-3; TRBD2 agrees at 11 bases. The CDR3 consists of 19 residues. Germline CDR1 LNHDA, CDR2 SQIVND (reference sequence). The junction had 11 bases not matched to a gene; V was cut back by 3 bases and J by 0 bases. The CDR3 is CASSIRLAGTYTSTDTQYF. The CDR3 DNA is TGTGCCAGTAGTATCCGACTAGCGGGAACATACACTAGCACAGATACGCAGTATTTT.

The chain carries TRBV5-1 and TRBJ2-4, with a tentative D call TRBD2 (5 bases). The V end was cut by 2 bases, the J end by 4 bases, with 13 bases between. This CDR3 is built from 15 residues. The germline V gene encodes CDR1 SGHRS and CDR2 YFSETQ. The CDR3 region is CASSFSGNEKNIQYF. CDR3 nucleotides: TGCGCCAGCAGCTTTTCGGGGAACGAGAAAAACATTCAGTACTTC.

The V call is TRBV2, the J call TRBJ2-4, with TRBD2 matching over 7 bases. Looked up from germline, CDR1 is SNHLY and CDR2 is FYNNEI. V gave up 0 bases and J gave up 1 base; unmatched junction bases: 6. The CDR3 extends over 17 amino acids. CDR3 sequence reads: CASSEAGGVPAKNIQYF. The CDR3 DNA sequence: TGTGCCAGCAGTGAAGCGGGGGGGGTTCCGGCCAAAAACATTCAGTACTTC.

This rearrangement joins TRBV29-1 to TRBJ1-2; TRBD1 matches 12 bases. The V segment lost 5 bases and the J segment 6 bases; nucleotides outside the gene matches: 4. This CDR3 is built from 13 residues. Germline lookup yields CDR1 SQVTM and CDR2 ANQGSEA. The CDR3 bases are TGCAGCGTTTCCGGGACAGGGGGCCATGGCTACACCTTC. Its protein product is CSVSGTGGHGYTF.

This sequence joins TRBV13 and TRBJ2-1, with D possibly TRBD2 on 6 matching bases. The V gene's germline CDR1 is PRHDT and CDR2 FYEKMQ (reference sequence). V dropped 0 bases and J dropped 3 bases, with 18 bases sitting between them. There are 18 residues in the CDR3. The CDR3 sequence is CASSLGSGLTELYNEQFF. Here the CDR3 DNA reads TGTGCCAGCAGCTTAGGTAGCGGACTTACGGAACTCTACAATGAGCAGTTCTTC.

The chain has TRBV6-4 and TRBJ2-1, with D perhaps TRBD2 (8 bases). V lost 1 base, J lost 8 bases, and 18 bases lay in between. CDR3 length: 16 residues. In germline, CDR1 is MRHNA, CDR2 SNTAGT. CDR3 sequence: CASSDFRGTSIDEQFF. The CDR3 DNA follows: TGTGCCAGCAGTGACTTCAGGGGGACTAGTATAGATGAGCAGTTCTTC.

The rearrangement joins TRBV30 to TRBJ2-5, with a possible D match to TRBD1 (7 bases). Trimming stripped 5 bases from V and 2 bases from J, with 12 bases between. Germline CDR1 is GTSNPN and CDR2 is SVGIG (reference sequence). The CDR3 runs 13 residues. The CDR3 nucleotides read TGTGCCTGGGCACAGGGGAGGCAAGAGACCCAGTACTTC. Its protein product is CAWAQGRQETQYF.

This clone was observed once. The rearrangement joins TRBV30 to TRBJ2-6; D is possibly TRBD1 (5 bases). The CDR3 loop spans 15 amino acids. Germline lookup yields CDR1 GTSNPN and CDR2 SVGIG (reference sequence). The V end lost 0 bases, the J end lost 4 bases, and 10 bases lay between the germline ends. This CDR3 is CAWSVVGVGANVLTF. The CDR3 nucleotides read TGTGCCTGGAGTGTAGTAGGGGTCGGGGCCAACGTCCTGACTTTC.